Following are 5 T cell receptor beta chains from one sample sequenced in a study of cytomegalovirus exposure and HLA in healthy donors. 13 Jbeta primers and 60 Vbeta primers were used for the PCR. Sequencing used immunoSEQ multiplex PCR; TCRdb keeps in-frame clones, though not all of them. The table has about 64,000 clones, 85% seen once. Specimen: PBMCs. Receptors originate from a female donor in good health and CMV-seronegative.

This rearrangement joins TRBV7-8 to TRBJ1-6; maybe TRBD1 (6 bases). V was pared by 3 bases and J by 5 bases, with 17 bases between. The CDR3 runs 17 residues. Germline V lookup: CDR1 SGHVS, CDR2 FQNEAQ. Here the CDR3 DNA reads TGTGCCAGCAGCTTCTTGGTCCTAGGACAGAATAATTCACCCCTCCACTTT. Its translation: CASSFLVLGQNNSPLHF.

This rearrangement joins TRBV7-9 to TRBJ2-5, with TRBD1 matching over 7 bases. V was clipped by 1 base and J by 1 base; unmatched bases: 6. Germline lookup yields CDR1 SEHNR and CDR2 FQNEAQ (reference sequence). This CDR3 contains 16 residues. This chain's CDR3 is CASSLGRPGGQETQYF. Written as DNA, the CDR3 is TGTGCCAGCAGCTTAGGGAGGCCAGGGGGCCAAGAGACCCAGTACTTC.

The chain employs TRBV7-8 and TRBJ2-2; D uncertain. Germline CDR1 SGHVS, CDR2 FQNEAQ. This CDR3 is built from 13 residues. Trimming removed 1 base from V and 7 bases from J, with 7 bases in between. This chain's CDR3 is CASSLGAVGELFF. DNA of the CDR3: TGTGCCAGCAGCTTAGGGGCAGTCGGGGAGCTGTTTTTT.

The V and J genes are TRBV7-9 and TRBJ2-1, with D perhaps matching TRBD2 (5 bases). V dropped 2 bases and J dropped 8 bases, with 16 bases sitting between them. The CDR3 is 15 residues long. Germline V gene sequence: CDR1 SEHNR, CDR2 FQNEAQ (reference sequence). The CDR3, as DNA: TGTGCCAGCAGCTTACCAAGCGGAGGCCAGGATGAGCAGTTCTTC. It specifies CASSLPSGGQDEQFF. The whole variable domain, remainder taken from reference TRBV7-9 and TRBJ2-1, is DTGVSQNPRHKITKRGQNVTFRCDPISEHNRLYWYRQTLGQGPEFLTYFQNEAQLEKSRLLSDRFSAERPKGSFSTLEIQRTEQGDSAMYLCASSLPSGGQDEQFFGPGTRLTVL.

This chain joins TRBV7-2 and TRBJ2-7, with unresolved D. Germline V gene data show CDR1 as SGHTA and CDR2 as FQGNSA. This CDR3 has 15 amino acids. The V end lost 4 bases, the J end lost 3 bases, and 16 bases lay between the germline ends. DNA of the CDR3: TGTGCCAGCAGCTCCCGCGGCAGCATCAACTACGAGCAGTACTTC. Encoded protein: CASSSRGSINYEQYF. Combining the CDR3 with reference TRBV7-2 and TRBJ2-7 gives the whole variable domain GAGVSQSPSNKVTEKGKDVELRCDPISGHTALYWYRQSLGQGLEFLIYFQGNSAPDKSGLPSDRFSAERTGGSVSTLTIQRTQQEDSAVYLCASSSRGSINYEQYFGPGTRLTVT.